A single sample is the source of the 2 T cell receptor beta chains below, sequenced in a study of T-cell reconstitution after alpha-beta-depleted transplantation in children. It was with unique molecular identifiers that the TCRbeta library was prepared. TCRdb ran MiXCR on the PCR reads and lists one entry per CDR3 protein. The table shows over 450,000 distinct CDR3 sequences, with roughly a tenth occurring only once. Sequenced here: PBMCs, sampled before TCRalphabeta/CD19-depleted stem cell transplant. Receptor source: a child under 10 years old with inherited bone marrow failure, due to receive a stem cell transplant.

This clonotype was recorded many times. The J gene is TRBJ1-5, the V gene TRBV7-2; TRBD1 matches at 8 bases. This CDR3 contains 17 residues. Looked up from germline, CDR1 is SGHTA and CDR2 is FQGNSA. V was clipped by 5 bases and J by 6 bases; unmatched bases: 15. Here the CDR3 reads CASSPRGARGRIQPQHF. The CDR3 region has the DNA TGTGCCAGCAGCCCCAGGGGCGCCAGGGGGCGAATTCAGCCCCAGCATTTT.

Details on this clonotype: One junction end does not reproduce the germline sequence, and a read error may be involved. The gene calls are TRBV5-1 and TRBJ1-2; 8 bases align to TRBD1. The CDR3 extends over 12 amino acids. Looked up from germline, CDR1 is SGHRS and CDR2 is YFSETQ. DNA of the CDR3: TGCGCCAGCAGCTCGCCGGGACAGGACTTTTTCTTC. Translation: CASSSPGQDFFF. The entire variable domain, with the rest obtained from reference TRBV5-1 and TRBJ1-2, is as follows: KAGVTQTPRYLIKTRGQQVTLSCSPISGHRSVSWYQQTPGQGLQFLFEYFSETQRNKGNFPGRFSGRQFSNSRSEMNVSTLELGDSALYLCASSSPGQDFFFGSGTRLTVV.